This T cell receptor (beta chain) is from a study of T cells in Graves' hyperthyroidism and ophthalmopathy. Researchers took RNA transcripts and amplified the TCR beta CDR3 regions from them. During a first-round RT-PCR of the TCR CDR3, the HTBI primer set was used. A single record per CDR3 protein comes from TCRdb applying MiXCR to the multiplex PCR reads. Altogether some 550,000 distinct CDR3 sequences are present, approximately 15% being singletons, with the ten largest covering 2.5% to 4%. V dropped 3 bases and J dropped 3 bases, with 11 bases sitting between them. This CDR3 has 14 amino acids. Germline lookup yields CDR1 DFQATT and CDR2 SNEGSKA (reference sequence). Points from the study as a whole: Clonotypes that were expanded in thyroid above 0.001 mostly appeared in blood too. Ophthalmopathy was told apart from stable hyperthyroidism by a 13 V-J model.

Disease duration was under 3 months in the ophthalmopathy patients, who also had a Clinical Activity Score of at least 3 and a NOSPECS grade of at least 4. This clonotype was seen many times. Its antigen remains unidentified. The sample was blood. The clonotype originates from a woman aged 40 to 50 with Graves' ophthalmopathy. The J gene is TRBJ1-4, the V gene TRBV20-1, with D unclear. CDR3 coding DNA: TGCAGTGCTAGTCCGCTGGGTCCTAATGAAAAACTGTTTTTT. This codes for CSASPLGPNEKLFF.